The present T cell receptor beta chain was sequenced within a study of shared clonotypes between healthy human individuals. The assay was run at deep level. Evenly divided among several immunoSEQ plates was the genomic DNA of each subset. How the authors handled the data: Filtering differed, since immunoSEQ gave only junction sequences and no quality scores. Libraries were prepared by immunoSEQ multiplex PCR; TCRdb keeps only in-frame clonotypes and omits some of them. The DNA gave D and trimming, while V, J and clone size come from that table. The sample records 2 million to 3 million clones, 93% being singletons. Within Nashville, Tennessee resided all donors, each a Caucasian adult. This clone was found a few times. Germline V lookup: CDR1 SEHNR, CDR2 FQNEAQ (reference sequence). This CDR3 has 13 residues. V was clipped by 4 bases and J by 9 bases; unmatched bases: 7.

This sequence was found in a man aged 18-30 years in good health. Some clones in this sample may be carry-over from other donors' samples. The V gene is TRBV7-9, the J gene TRBJ1-1; 8 nucleotides align to TRBD1. Sequenced sample: naive CD4+ T cells from PBMCs. Documented subset: CD45RA+ positively selected. The CDR3 nucleotides read TGTGCCAGCAGCTCGATACAGGGGGGAAAAGCTTTCTTT. It codes for CASSSIQGGKAFF.